This T cell receptor beta chain was sequenced for a study of T cell repertoires in cytomegalovirus infection. Study-wide context: Newly reported HLA-C-restricted and thoroughly characterized HLA-B-restricted CMV epitopes were employed.

In its sample, this clonotype was seen a few times. Its cognate antigen is unknown. Germline V gives CDR1 MNHNS, CDR2 SASEGT. The CDR3 totals 14 residues. V dropped 6 bases and J dropped 4; count of bases not matched to a gene: 6. Whole-study findings and limits: The ex vivo response was dominated by HLA-C-restricted CMV-specific TCR beta clonotypes.

TCRdb fed the reads into MiXCR, producing one record per CDR3 protein. The sample lists about 400,000 distinct CDR3 sequences; about 35% were seen once. The receptor comes from a human donor in good health (CMV status not recorded). Some clones in this sample may be carry-over from other donors' samples. The chain couples TRBV6-1 to TRBJ2-3, with 8 bases that match TRBD1. The material sequenced was cultured PBMCs, taken from culture after CMV antigen stimulation. The chain's CDR3 is CASSDRGSADTQYF. In nucleotides, the CDR3 is TGTGCCAGCAGCGACAGGGGCTCGGCAGATACGCAGTATTTT.